The 13 T cell receptor beta chains below come from one sample, sequenced in a study of PD-1 blockade in mismatch repair-deficient tumors. This table comes from immunoSEQ multiplex PCR, and its TCRdb copy is limited to in-frame clones, with some not included. The sample gives 100,000 or so clones, 82% of which show up once; around 6.5% is in the top ten. The sample here was peripheral blood, taken 36 weeks after starting pembrolizumab. These receptors were taken from an adult with mismatch repair-deficient cancer.

This clone came up a few times. The DNA for the CDR3 is TGTGCCAGCAGCCTGGGAGGTCTGCAAGGAGGGAACACTGAAGCTTTCTTT. It codes for CASSLGGLQGGNTEAFF. The chain has TRBV5-4 and TRBJ1-1; D gene unclear. The germline V gene encodes CDR1 SGHNT and CDR2 YYREEE (reference sequence). The CDR3 totals 17 residues. Trimming left V 4 bases short and J 1 base short, with 20 bases between.

The chain recombines TRBV6-1 with TRBJ1-1; D not certain. Germline values: CDR1 MNHNS, CDR2 SASEGT. This CDR3 region has 13 residues. The V gene lost 10 bases and the J gene lost 1 base, with 13 bases spanning the gap. CDR3 in amino acids: CAITASQNTEAFF. CDR3 DNA: TGTGCCATCACAGCCAGTCAGAACACTGAAGCTTTCTTT.

V usage is TRBV29-1 and J usage is TRBJ2-3, with TRBD2 matching over 8 bases. Trimming cost V 1 base and J 0 bases; bases outside gene matches: 6. Germline V CDR1 and CDR2: SQVTM, ANQGSEA. The CDR3 runs 16 residues. CDR3 nucleotides: TGCAGCGTTGAAGGGGCGCTAGCGGGTAGCACAGATACGCAGTATTTT. Protein product: CSVEGALAGSTDTQYF.

CDR3 region: CASSRGQGSTDTQYF. The CDR3 DNA follows: TGTGCCAGCAGTCGGGGACAGGGCAGCACAGATACGCAGTATTTT. V is TRBV25-1 and J is TRBJ2-3; TRBD1 matches at 9 bases. The germline gives CDR1 MGHDK, CDR2 SYGVNS. V trimming: 5 bases; J trimming: 0 bases; junction bases outside the gene matches: 3. The CDR3 runs to 15 residues.

The gene calls are TRBV11-3 and TRBJ1-5; no firm D call. This CDR3 contains 15 residues. Germline-derived CDR1 and CDR2 are SGHNT and YENEEA. Between the trimmed V and J ends, which lost 0 bases and 0 bases, there was a span of 6 bases. The CDR3 reads CASSLDFYSNQPQHF. CDR3 DNA: TGTGCCAGCAGCTTAGATTTTTATAGCAATCAGCCCCAGCATTTT.

The rearrangement joins TRBV29-1 to TRBJ2-7, with 13 positions matching TRBD2. With 3 bases clipped from V and 4 bases from J, the junction kept 0 bases outside the gene matches. The CDR3 extends over 13 amino acids. In germline, CDR1 is SQVTM, CDR2 ANQGSEA. The CDR3 reads CSVEGLAGYEQYF. As DNA, the CDR3 is TGCAGCGTTGAGGGACTAGCGGGATACGAGCAGTACTTC.

The V gene is TRBV6-5, the J gene TRBJ1-1; perhaps TRBD1 as D (5 bases). The CDR3 is 13 residues long. With 4 bases removed from V and 4 bases from J, the gap between germline ends came to 10 bases. Germline values: CDR1 MNHEY, CDR2 SVGAGI. Here the CDR3 reads CASSSGLFTEAFF. The CDR3 region has the DNA TGTGCCAGCAGTTCAGGGTTGTTCACTGAAGCTTTCTTT.

This clone was recorded a few times. The gene calls are TRBV9 and TRBJ2-5, with a tentative D call TRBD2 (5 bases). CDR3 length: 15 residues. V gave up 3 bases and J gave up 1 base, with 13 bases separating them. The germline V gene has CDR1 SGDLS and CDR2 YYNGEE. CDR3 DNA sequence: TGTGCCAGCAGCGGTTTTGGAGGTTTCCAAGAGACCCAGTACTTC. Amino acid sequence: CASSGFGGFQETQYF.

V usage is TRBV7-3 and J usage is TRBJ2-3; 11 bases are a match to TRBD2. The V segment lost 1 base and the J segment 7 bases; nucleotides outside the gene matches: 7. Germline CDR1 is SGHTA and CDR2 is FQGTGA. The CDR3 is 16 amino acids. As DNA, the CDR3 is TGTGCCAGCAGCTTAAGGCTAGCGGGAGGTGGGAATACGCAGTATTTT. It codes for CASSLRLAGGGNTQYF.

The chain combines TRBV29-1 with TRBJ2-5, with unresolved D. This CDR3 is 13 amino acids long. Trimming removed 7 bases from V and 5 bases from J, with 17 bases in between. Germline V lookup: CDR1 SQVTM, CDR2 ANQGSEA. The CDR3 coding sequence is TGCAGCGCGAACTCGGCTAGTTTGGAGACCCAGTACTTC. This sequence encodes CSANSASLETQYF.

The chain couples TRBV10-3 to TRBJ1-1; D gene ambiguous. CDR1 is ENHRY, CDR2 SYGVKD, per germline. V was clipped by 8 bases and J by 1 base, with 8 bases between them. The CDR3 extends over 12 amino acids. CDR3 loop: CAIRAPNTEAFF. The CDR3 region has the DNA TGTGCCATCCGAGCACCGAACACTGAAGCTTTCTTT.

J is TRBJ1-1 and V is TRBV5-4; possible D gene TRBD1, 5 bases. The CDR3 extends over 15 amino acids. CDR1 and CDR2 (germline): SGHNT, YYREEE (reference sequence). Trimming removed 4 bases from V and 3 bases from J, with 16 bases in between. CDR3 nucleotide sequence: TGTGCCAGCAGCCCCCTAACGGGGCCGGACACTGAAGCTTTCTTT. It is translated as CASSPLTGPDTEAFF.

The V call is TRBV11-3, the J call TRBJ1-3; the match to TRBD1 covers 9 bases. V shed 1 base, J shed 0 bases, and the junction held 1 base outside the gene matches. Germline V lookup: CDR1 SGHNT, CDR2 YENEEA. The CDR3 is 16 residues long. CDR3 region: CASSLGDRASGNTIYF. The CDR3 nucleotides are TGTGCCAGCAGCTTAGGGGACAGGGCCTCTGGAAACACCATATATTTT.